This T cell receptor beta chain was found in a study of cytomegalovirus exposure and HLA in healthy donors. Study findings and constraints: As a later analysis showed, a missense DCLRE1C variant was linked to trimming of TCR beta V- and J-genes. Rarity held for most TCR sequences, but there were some public TCRs that occurred in many donors.

The PCR was carried out with 60 Vbeta primers and 13 Jbeta primers. Under the authors' procedure: As a later analysis found, there were tens of millions of unique TCR beta chains, of which roughly 11 million were shared. Method: immunoSEQ multiplex PCR; TCRdb's copy keeps in-frame clones and lacks some. V, J and clone size were drawn from that table, and D and trimming were deduced from the DNA. The table records tens of thousands of clones, around four fifths of them present only once. Healthy bone marrow donors formed the donor group. The V segment lost 4 bases and the J segment 7 bases; nucleotides outside the gene matches: 13. Germline V CDR1 and CDR2: SGHVS, FQNEAQ. The CDR3 is 17 residues long. In the case of this clone: Its antigen is still unknown.

Sequencing was performed on PBMCs. The receptor comes from a woman aged 18-29 years in good health and CMV-seropositive. The genes are TRBV7-8 and TRBJ2-7; TRBD2 agrees at 13 bases. DNA of the CDR3: TGTGCCAGCAGCTCCGGGACTAGCGGGACAACTTTGGGAGAGCAGTACTTC. Its protein product is CASSSGTSGTTLGEQYF.